These 27 T cell receptor beta chains came from one sample sequenced in a study of blood T cell repertoires in COVID-19. Here immunoSEQ multiplex PCR was the method, and the copy in TCRdb shows in-frame clones only, minus some. The data contain around 500,000 clones, approximately 90% of them singletons. The specimen sequenced was PBMCs or T cells enriched from blood (not recorded which). These receptors were collected from a woman aged 60-75 years who had recovered from COVID-19.

The chain uses TRBV6-1 and TRBJ2-4, with D possibly TRBD2 on 6 matching bases. Trimming pared 1 base from V and 0 bases from J, leaving 10 bases between. The CDR3 length is 16 residues. Per the germline V gene, CDR1 is MNHNS and CDR2 is SASEGT. The CDR3, as DNA: TGTGCCAGCAGTGAAGGGACTACCTTAGCCAAAAACATTCAGTACTTC. Amino acid sequence: CASSEGTTLAKNIQYF.

J is TRBJ1-2 and V is TRBV28; TRBD1 is a possible D gene (6 bases). This CDR3 has 14 amino acids. Trimming removed 10 bases at V and 2 bases at J, with 17 bases between. CDR1 is MDHEN, CDR2 SYDVKM, per germline. This chain's CDR3 is CATKTGLVNYGYTF. The DNA for the CDR3 is TGTGCCACCAAAACAGGGCTCGTCAACTATGGCTACACCTTC.

This chain connects TRBV6-5 to TRBJ1-1, with a weak D call TRBD1 (6 bases). This CDR3 contains 15 residues. Germline V gene data show CDR1 as MNHEY and CDR2 as SVGAGI. Trimming removed 5 bases from V and 0 bases from J, with 13 bases in between. The CDR3 reads CASSSGQFMNTEAFF. The DNA for the CDR3 is TGTGCCAGCAGTAGCGGACAGTTCATGAACACTGAAGCTTTCTTT.

V usage is TRBV18 and J usage is TRBJ2-7; 7 nucleotides agree with TRBD1. CDR1 and CDR2 (germline): KGHSH, LQKENI. This CDR3 is built from 15 residues. With 3 bases clipped from V and 6 bases from J, the junction kept 11 bases outside the gene matches. Here the CDR3 DNA reads TGTGCCAGCTCACCCGCGACAGGGATTCAATCCGAGCAGTACTTC. Amino acids: CASSPATGIQSEQYF.

This chain joins TRBV19 and TRBJ1-2, with D tentatively TRBD1 (6 bases). The CDR3 is made up of 15 amino acids. V was cut by 6 bases and J by 8 bases, with 22 bases left in between. CDR1 is LNHDA, CDR2 SQIVND, per germline (reference sequence). Written as DNA, the CDR3 is TGTGCCAGTAGAGACTACCGAGGGGGAGAGGTGGGCTACACCTTC. As protein: CASRDYRGGEVGYTF. Together with reference TRBV19 and TRBJ1-2, the CDR3 gives the full variable domain: DGGITQSPKYLFRKEGQNVTLSCEQNLNHDAMYWYRQDPGQGLRLIYYSQIVNDFQKGDIAEGYSVSREKKESFPLTVTSAQKNPTAFYLCASRDYRGGEVGYTFGSGTRLTVV.

In its sample, this clone was seen once. The V and J genes are TRBV6-5 and TRBJ1-2; 8 bases match TRBD1. The germline CDR1 and CDR2 sequences are MNHEY and SVGAGI. The CDR3 has 15 amino acids. Losses at the gene ends were 4 bases for V and 0 bases for J; bases not matched to a gene: 4. The CDR3 protein is CASSSYRGSNYGYTF. The CDR3 region has the DNA TGTGCCAGCAGTTCGTACAGGGGGTCTAACTATGGCTACACCTTC.

The chain joins TRBV6-2 or TRBV6-3 to TRBJ1-1; 11 bases map to TRBD1. CDR3 size: 15 residues. V lost 6 bases, J lost 6 bases, and 9 bases stayed unmatched. Germline V CDR1 and CDR2: MNHEY, SVGEGT. The CDR3 DNA is TGTGCCAGCAGCTCTTTCAGGACAGGGGGCCCTGAAGCTTTCTTT. Its protein is CASSSFRTGGPEAFF.

The chain joins TRBV30 to TRBJ2-1, with a tentative D call TRBD1 (6 bases). This CDR3 region has 13 residues. V was shortened by 8 bases and J by 9 bases, with 20 bases between the two germline ends. Germline values: CDR1 GTSNPN, CDR2 SVGIG (reference sequence). This chain's CDR3 is CAVTRGVWSEQFF. Written as DNA, the CDR3 is TGTGCCGTTACCAGGGGAGTGTGGAGTGAGCAGTTCTTC.

The chain employs TRBV7-9 and TRBJ2-1, with 8 bases aligning to TRBD2. The J segment lost 8 bases and the V segment lost 1 base, leaving 7 bases of the junction unmatched. CDR1 and CDR2 (germline): SEHNR, FQNEAQ (reference sequence). The CDR3 is 15 residues long. The DNA of the CDR3 is TGTGCCAGCAGCTTAGTAGTACGGGGGGGCGATGAGCAGTTCTTC. Protein: CASSLVVRGGDEQFF.

The DNA of the CDR3 is TGCGCCAGCAGCTCCGGACAGGGGGCGAATGGCTATGGCTACACCTTC. This codes for CASSSGQGANGYGYTF. The chain has TRBV5-1 and TRBJ1-2; 11 positions match TRBD1. The CDR3 has 16 amino acids. The germline CDR1 and CDR2 sequences are SGHRS and YFSETQ. V shed 3 bases and J 4 bases; nucleotides not matched to a gene: 8.

This clone occurred many times. The chain combines TRBV30 with TRBJ1-2; 7 nucleotides line up with TRBD1. Per the germline V gene, CDR1 is GTSNPN and CDR2 is SVGIG (reference sequence). Germline trimming cut 4 bases from V and 6 bases from J; bases unmatched to any gene: 11. CDR3 length: 14 residues. DNA of the CDR3: TGTGCCTGGACCCCGGGACAGACAACCGATGGCTACACCTTC. Translating it yields CAWTPGQTTDGYTF.

CDR3 in amino acids: CATTTDSGSRSYTF. DNA of the CDR3: TGTGCCACCACCACGGACAGTGGGTCTAGGAGCTACACCTTC. The rearrangement joins TRBV15 to TRBJ1-2; tentatively, D is TRBD1 (6 bases). Germline assignment: CDR1 LNHNV and CDR2 YYDKDF (reference sequence). The CDR3 length is 14 residues. The germline V and J ends were trimmed by 7 bases and 9 bases, with 21 bases remaining between them.

This chain links TRBV12-3 or TRBV12-4 with TRBJ1-2, with D tentatively TRBD1 (5 bases). The length of the CDR3 is 13 residues. Trimming shortened V by 4 bases and J by 7 bases, and 13 bases separated the two germline ends. The CDR3 protein is CASSYGRVVGYTF. CDR3 nucleotides: TGTGCCAGCAGTTATGGCAGGGTTGTTGGCTACACCTTC.

The V call is TRBV5-1, the J call TRBJ2-1; D unclear. The length of the CDR3 is 16 residues. Germline V lookup: CDR1 SGHRS, CDR2 YFSETQ. V was clipped by 2 bases and J by 0 bases, with 12 bases between them. The CDR3 DNA follows: TGCGCCAGCAGCTTCGGTGAAACGAGCTCCTACAATGAGCAGTTCTTC. The encoded protein is CASSFGETSSYNEQFF.

This chain joins TRBV5-4 and TRBJ1-4; 11 bases align to TRBD1. Germline loops: CDR1 SGHNT, CDR2 YYREEE (reference sequence). This CDR3 spans 18 amino acids. V shed 3 bases, J shed 6 bases, and the junction held 13 bases outside the gene matches. CDR3: CASSWGQGGESGDEKLFF. In nucleotides, the CDR3 is TGTGCCAGCAGCTGGGGACAGGGGGGAGAATCAGGGGATGAAAAACTGTTTTTT.

CDR3 region: CASSLTQGAKNTIYF. The CDR3 DNA reads as TGCGCCAGCAGCTTGACGCAGGGGGCGAAGAACACCATATATTTT. This chain connects TRBV5-1 to TRBJ1-3; TRBD1 matches 8 bases. V was pared by 1 base and J by 7 bases, with 7 bases of the junction left unmatched. The CDR3 contains 15 residues. The germline V gene has CDR1 SGHRS and CDR2 YFSETQ.

The J gene is TRBJ1-4, the V gene TRBV9; 7 bases match TRBD1. The CDR3 covers 15 residues. In germline, CDR1 is SGDLS, CDR2 YYNGEE. Germline trimming cut 4 bases from V and 4 bases from J; bases unmatched to any gene: 7. The CDR3 loop is CASSSRQGLNEKLFF. The CDR3 DNA reads as TGTGCCAGCAGCTCTCGACAGGGCCTTAATGAAAAACTGTTTTTT.

The chain has TRBV12-3 or TRBV12-4 and TRBJ1-1; a possible D gene is TRBD1 (6 bases). V was cut by 2 bases and J by 8 bases, with 9 bases left in between. This CDR3 spans 12 amino acids. The CDR3 DNA reads TGTGCCAGCAGTTTATGGGGGCAGGAAGCTTTCTTT. This gives the protein CASSLWGQEAFF.

The V and J genes are TRBV10-3 and TRBJ2-3; D possibly corresponds to TRBD2 (6 bases). The CDR3 has 14 amino acids. Germline V gene lookup returns CDR1 ENHRY and CDR2 SYGVKD. Trimming took off 3 bases at V and 3 bases at J, with 10 bases between the two ends. The CDR3 DNA sequence: TGTGCCATCAGTGATCTGGCGGGGACAGATACGCAGTATTTT. This sequence encodes CAISDLAGTDTQYF.

This clone is a singleton in its sample. V gene TRBV2 combines with J gene TRBJ1-6, with a tentative D call TRBD1 (5 bases). CDR3 length: 13 amino acids. The germline CDR1 and CDR2 sequences are SNHLY and FYNNEI. V was clipped by 1 base and J by 7 bases, with 5 bases between them. This CDR3 reads CASSEEGNSPLHF. CDR3 in DNA: TGTGCCAGCAGTGAAGAGGGGAATTCACCCCTCCACTTT. Full variable domain (remainder filled in from reference TRBV2 and TRBJ1-6): EPEVTQTPSHQVTQMGQEVILRCVPISNHLYFYWYRQILGQKVEFLVSFYNNEISEKSEIFDDQFSVERPDGSNFTLKIRSTKLEDSAMYFCASSEEGNSPLHFGNGTRLTVT.

In this sample, this clone turned up once. This rearrangement joins TRBV7-2 to TRBJ1-5, with 7 bases matching TRBD1. The CDR3 contains 15 residues. J lost 4 bases, V lost 5 bases, and 8 bases had no gene match. The germline gives CDR1 SGHTA, CDR2 FQGNSA. CDR3 region: CASSPRQGWNQPQHF. CDR3 bases: TGTGCCAGCAGCCCCAGACAGGGATGGAATCAGCCCCAGCATTTT. Drawing the rest from reference TRBV7-2 and TRBJ1-5, the complete variable domain is GAGVSQSPSNKVTEKGKDVELRCDPISGHTALYWYRQSLGQGLEFLIYFQGNSAPDKSGLPSDRFSAERTGGSVSTLTIQRTQQEDSAVYLCASSPRQGWNQPQHFGDGTRLSIL.

On this clone itself: A read error may produce the germline difference seen at one junction end. The chain couples TRBV6-5 to TRBJ2-4, with D maybe TRBD2 (5 bases). The CDR3 extends over 12 amino acids. CDR1 is MNHEY, CDR2 SVGAGI, per germline. The CDR3 DNA follows: TGTGCCAGCAGTTACTCCCGGACTGGGCCCACTTTC. Translating it yields CASSYSRTGPTF.

This chain links TRBV7-2 with TRBJ1-2; the D gene is possibly TRBD1 (6 bases). Germline CDR1 and CDR2: SGHTA and FQGNSA. Trimming stripped 5 bases from V and 7 bases from J, with 14 bases between. The CDR3 sequence is 13 residues long. CDR3 region: CASSPRGEGGYTF. The CDR3 region has the DNA TGTGCCAGCAGCCCGAGGGGGGAGGGTGGCTACACCTTC.

The rearrangement joins TRBV2 to TRBJ2-7, with a weak D call TRBD2 (6 bases). V lost 6 bases, J lost 3 bases, and 15 bases lay in between. CDR3 length: 14 residues. Germline values: CDR1 SNHLY, CDR2 FYNNEI. The CDR3 spells CASRPWGDGYEQYF. The DNA for the CDR3 is TGTGCCAGCAGGCCGTGGGGGGATGGCTACGAGCAGTACTTC.

This sequence joins TRBV12-5 and TRBJ2-2; TRBD2 matches at 7 bases. The CDR3 extends over 16 amino acids. CDR1 is LGHNT, CDR2 FRNRAP, per germline. After removal of 2 bases from V and 0 bases from J, the junction contained 3 bases not matched to a gene. Here the CDR3 DNA reads TGTGCTAGTGGTTTGAGGCTAGCGGCGAACACCGGGGAGCTGTTTTTT. Translated, it gives CASGLRLAANTGELFF.

This clone has only a few counts. CDR3 bases: TGTGCCAGCTCACCACTATCGGGGTCTGGAAACACCATATATTTT. This encodes CASSPLSGSGNTIYF. This chain connects TRBV18 to TRBJ1-3; no clear D gene. This CDR3 has 15 residues. With 1 base removed from V and 1 base from J, the gap between germline ends came to 8 bases. Per germline, CDR1 KGHSH and CDR2 LQKENI. Full variable domain (missing parts from reference TRBV18 and TRBJ1-3): NAGVMQNPRHLVRRRGQEARLRCSPMKGHSHVYWYRQLPEEGLKFMVYLQKENIIDESGMPKERFSAEFPKEGPSILRIQQVVRGDSAAYFCASSPLSGSGNTIYFGEGSWLTVV.

The chain has TRBV5-5 and TRBJ2-5, with TRBD1 matching over 9 bases. From germline, CDR1 is SGHKS and CDR2 YYEKEE (reference sequence). The V and J ends lost 4 bases and 3 bases, in that order; junction bases with no gene match: 13. The CDR3 spans 17 residues. CDR3 DNA sequence: TGTGCCAGCAGCACCACCTTCGGGACAGGGTTTGAAGAGACCCAGTACTTC. This encodes CASSTTFGTGFEETQYF.